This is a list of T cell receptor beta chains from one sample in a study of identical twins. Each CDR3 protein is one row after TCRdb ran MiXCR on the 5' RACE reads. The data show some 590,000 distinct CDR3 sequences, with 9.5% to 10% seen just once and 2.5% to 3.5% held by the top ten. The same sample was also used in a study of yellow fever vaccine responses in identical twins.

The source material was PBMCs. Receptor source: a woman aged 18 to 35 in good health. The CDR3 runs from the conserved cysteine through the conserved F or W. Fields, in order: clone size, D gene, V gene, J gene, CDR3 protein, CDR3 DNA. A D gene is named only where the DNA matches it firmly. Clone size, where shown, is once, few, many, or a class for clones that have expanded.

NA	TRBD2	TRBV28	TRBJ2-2	CASSLRTSGRAAGELFF	TGTGCCAGCAGTTTGAGAACTAGCGGCCGGGCGGCCGGGGAGCTGTTTTTT
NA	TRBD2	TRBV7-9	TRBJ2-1	CASSKGLAVEQFF	TGTGCCAGCAGCAAGGGACTAGCGGTCGAGCAGTTCTTC
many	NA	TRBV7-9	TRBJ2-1	CASSLLRDSLNEQFF	TGTGCCAGCAGCCTCCTCCGGGACTCCCTCAATGAGCAGTTCTTC
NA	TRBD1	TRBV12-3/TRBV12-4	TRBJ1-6	CASTTTGENSPLHF	TGTGCCAGCACTACGACAGGGGAGAACTCACCCCTCCACTTT
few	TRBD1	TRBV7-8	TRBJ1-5	CASSLDRANNQPQHF	TGTGCCAGCAGCCTGGACAGGGCCAACAATCAGCCCCAGCATTTT
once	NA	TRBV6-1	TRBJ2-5	CVSSSGTQETQYF	TGTGTCAGCAGCTCAGGGACACAGGAGACCCAGTACTTC
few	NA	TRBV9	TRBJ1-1	CASSAPGLNTEAFF	TGTGCCAGCAGCGCACCGGGACTCAACACTGAAGCTTTCTTT
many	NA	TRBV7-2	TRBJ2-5	CASTLRGGQETQYF	TGTGCCAGCACCCTAAGGGGGGGACAAGAGACCCAGTACTTC
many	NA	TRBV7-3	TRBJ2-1	CASSPQGHNEQFF	TGTGCCAGCAGCCCCCAGGGCCACAATGAGCAGTTCTTC
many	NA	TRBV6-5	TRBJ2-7	CASSYGPGGGQYF	TGTGCCAGCAGTTACGGACCGGGGGGCGGGCAGTACTTC
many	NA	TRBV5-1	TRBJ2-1	CASSSSGFGDEQFF	TGCGCCAGCAGCTCATCAGGATTTGGCGATGAGCAGTTCTTC
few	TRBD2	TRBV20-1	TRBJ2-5	CSRHSGGAGETQYF	TGCAGTCGTCATAGCGGGGGGGCCGGGGAGACCCAGTACTTC
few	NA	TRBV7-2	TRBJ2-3	CASSLPLVSTDTQYF	TGTGCCAGCAGCTTACCCCTGGTATCCACAGATACGCAGTATTTT
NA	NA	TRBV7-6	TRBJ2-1	CASSLVWGAGNEQFF	TGTGCCAGCAGCTTAGTCTGGGGTGCAGGCAATGAGCAGTTCTTC
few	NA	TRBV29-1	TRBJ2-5	CSVDSETQETQYF	TGCAGCGTTGATTCCGAGACACAAGAGACCCAGTACTTC
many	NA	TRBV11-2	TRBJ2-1	CASSLPLAWVANEQFF	TGTGCCAGCAGCCTCCCTCTAGCCTGGGTGGCCAATGAGCAGTTCTTC
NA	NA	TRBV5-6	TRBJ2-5	CARSPGQRKTQYF	TGTGCCAGGAGCCCAGGGCAGCGAAAGACCCAGTACTTC
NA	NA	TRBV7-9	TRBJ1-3	CASSTSTGNTIYF	TGTGCCAGCAGCACGTCTACAGGAAACACCATATATTTT
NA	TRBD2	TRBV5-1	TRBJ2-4	CASSPGGTAKNIQYF	TGCGCCAGCAGCCCGGGGGGGACGGCCAAAAACATTCAGTACTTC
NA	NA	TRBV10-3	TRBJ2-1	CASWYLASNGLYKNNEQFF	TGTGCCTCCTGGTATCTAGCGTCCAACGGGCTTTACAAAAACAATGAGCAGTTCTTC
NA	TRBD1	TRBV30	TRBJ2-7	CAWETGTYEQYF	TGTGCCTGGGAGACAGGGACCTACGAGCAGTACTTC
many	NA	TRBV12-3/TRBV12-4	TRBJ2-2	CASSSRLFF	TGTGCCAGCAGTTCGCGGCTGTTTTTT
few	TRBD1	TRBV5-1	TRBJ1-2	CASSGGTGVLFGYTF	TGCGCCAGCAGCGGCGGGACAGGTGTACTATTCGGCTACACCTTC
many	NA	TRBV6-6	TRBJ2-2	CASTPGLIGELFF	TGTGCCAGCACCCCGGGTTTAATCGGGGAGCTGTTTTTT
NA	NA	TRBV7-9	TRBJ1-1	CASSLGGQGGMNTEAFF	TGTGCCAGCAGCTTAGGAGGCCAGGGAGGTATGAACACTGAAGCTTTCTTT
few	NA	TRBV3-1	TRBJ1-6	CASSQVVNSPLHF	TGTGCCAGCAGCCAAGTGGTAAATTCACCCCTCCACTTT
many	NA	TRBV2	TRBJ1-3	CASSDLGVIGEAGNTIYF	TGTGCCAGCAGTGACTTAGGGGTGATCGGAGAGGCTGGAAACACCATATATTTT
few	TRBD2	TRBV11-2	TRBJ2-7	CASSLRVSGRALPYEQYF	TGTGCCAGCAGCTTAAGGGTTAGCGGGAGGGCCCTCCCTTACGAGCAGTACTTC
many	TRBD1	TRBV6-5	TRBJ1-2	CASSLTGDSYGYTF	TGTGCCAGCAGTTTAACAGGGGACTCCTATGGCTACACCTTC
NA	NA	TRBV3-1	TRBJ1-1	CASSQGSGHPGTEAFF	TGTGCCAGCAGCCAAGGGTCTGGTCACCCGGGCACTGAAGCTTTCTTT
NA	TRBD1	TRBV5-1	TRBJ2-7	CASSLRSGTDYEQYF	TGCGCCAGCAGCCTTCGTTCCGGGACAGATTACGAGCAGTACTTC